The rows below give T cell receptor beta chains drawn from one sample of a study of cytomegalovirus exposure and HLA in healthy donors. Clones were sequenced by immunoSEQ multiplex PCR, and TCRdb holds only the in-frame ones, with some missing. The table includes over 100,000 clones, around three quarters detected once. Sequenced sample: PBMCs. These TCRs come from a woman aged 50 to 65 in good health and CMV-seropositive. CDR3s include the opening cysteine and the closing phenylalanine or tryptophan.

J gene | V gene | CDR3 protein
TRBJ2-7 | TRBV7-6 | CASSLLGASSYEQYF
TRBJ2-7 | TRBV7-9 | CSSRITTAGEQYF
TRBJ2-2 | TRBV6-7 | CANLAGGPGHRGAVF
TRBJ2-2 | TRBV29-1 | CSVGQANTGELFF
TRBJ1-4 | TRBV5-1 | CASSLQGATNEKLFF
TRBJ2-7 | TRBV14 | CASSQEGLAGSYEQYF
TRBJ2-5 | TRBV7-9 | CASSLATGQETQYF
TRBJ1-6 | TRBV7-9 | CASTTIPGQGNSPLHF
TRBJ2-1 | TRBV9 | CASSPLGTLSWEQFF
TRBJ1-5 | TRBV7-2 | CASSYQGGQPQHF
TRBJ2-6 | TRBV6-1 | CASNRAAGANVLTF
TRBJ2-3 | TRBV4-3 | CASSQDPSGGATDTQYF
TRBJ2-1 | TRBV27 | CASSLSSGSTYNEQFF
TRBJ1-2 | TRBV9 | CASTGIRAGYTF
TRBJ1-2 | TRBV5-4 | CASSLPGQGYGHTF
TRBJ1-1 | TRBV18 | CASSPPGQGGAEAFF
TRBJ1-1 | TRBV7-3 | CASSLRANTEAFF
TRBJ1-2 | TRBV4-1 | CASSQAVTANYGYTF
TRBJ2-5 | TRBV18 | CASSPREEETQYF
TRBJ1-3 | TRBV5-4 | CASSLGGGSSGNTIYF
TRBJ2-1 | TRBV11-3 | CASSPGPAGAGNEQFF
TRBJ1-6 | TRBV9 | CASSVAPSTGNSPLHF
TRBJ1-5 | TRBV9 | CASSVTGGNQPQHF
TRBJ2-7 | TRBV7-2 | CASSLAAGHYEQYF
TRBJ2-7 | TRBV5-1 | CASSLRGDRDEQYF
TRBJ2-7 | TRBV7-9 | CASSRGRAWEQYF
TRBJ1-1 | TRBV4-2 | CASSRLALTPQNTEAFF
TRBJ1-3 | TRBV4-1 | CASSPTGNTIYF
TRBJ1-6 | TRBV4-1 | CASSHVITGGESPLHF
TRBJ2-3 | TRBV18 | CASSPGLHTDTQYF
TRBJ2-6 | TRBV7-2 | CASSSHGGSSGANVLTF
TRBJ1-4 | TRBV27 | CASRPQRVTNEKLFF
TRBJ2-1 | TRBV5-6 | CASSLATGLSYNEQFF
TRBJ2-3 | TRBV7-9 | CASSAQDRDTQYF
TRBJ2-5 | TRBV6-1 | CASTDRTRTQYF
TRBJ2-1 | TRBV29-1 | CSVSWVLGDEQFF
TRBJ2-3 | TRBV19 | CASSAGLAVLSTDTQYF
TRBJ2-1 | TRBV13 | CASSYNSYNEQFF
TRBJ1-1 | TRBV5-4 | CASSRQRDLPNTEAFF
TRBJ2-5 | TRBV7-2 | CASTKYPGAQETQYF
TRBJ2-3 | TRBV19 | CASRGGLVGTDTQYF
TRBJ1-1 | TRBV5-1 | CASTVSGARTEAFF
TRBJ2-7 | TRBV15 | CATSRRQGYEQYF
TRBJ2-2 | TRBV15 | CATSSPGRPGGELFF
TRBJ2-3 | TRBV29-1 | CSVEAGIRDTQYF
TRBJ1-2 | TRBV15 | CATSTWQGIQGYTF
TRBJ1-4 | TRBV2 | CASSEWGPSEKLFF
TRBJ2-7 | TRBV7-2 | CASSLGTSGFYEQYF